This T cell receptor (beta chain) was documented in a study of blood T cells in healthy people across ages (dated by TCRdb to between 2014 and 2017). With regard to the full study: In model experiments, template switching captured about one uniquely barcoded TCR beta cDNA molecule for every two T cells. Using deep sequencing normalized with unique cDNA molecular identifiers, the study measured how TCR beta repertoire diversity changes with age. Four age groups were formed from the donors: young (average approximately 16 years), middle-aged (approximately 40), aged (around 62) and long-lived (82). Donors of different ages were randomly distributed across sequencing lanes to avoid experimental bias. Two additional independent replicas of 1 million unique cDNA reads from the same blood draw were analyzed for two donors (one aged 18 to 30 and one aged 80 or older). The study at large found these results: As age increased, observed TCR beta diversity per million T cells dropped in a roughly linear way, and a significant reduction was already evident by age around 41. The percentage of naive T cells measured by flow cytometry correlated strongly with observed TCR beta diversity. Estimates of total diversity based on one million sequenced T cells were regarded as lower bounds and as underestimates. Because the CMV infection status of the donors was unknown, age-related changes in expanded clonotypes may potentially have been confounded. Compared with the aged group, the long-lived group had more naive CD4+ T cells, fewer expanded clones and increased TCR diversity, a pattern suggesting age selection. Conclusive comparison of naive and antigen-experienced compartments was prevented by the profiling of bulk unsorted PBMCs.

Donors were under 40 systemically healthy Caucasian individuals from Russia aged roughly 6 to 90 years. Each donor gave 8 to 10 milliliters of peripheral blood, collected into EDTA-treated Vacutainer tubes. Ficoll-Paque density-gradient centrifugation was used to isolate PBMCs, with at least 6 million per sample. Total RNA, at least 6 micrograms per sample, was extracted from PBMCs with Trizol reagent. For every donor, flow cytometry on a PBMC aliquot measured the percentage of naive CD45RAhigh/CD27high T cells. V is pared back by 0 bases and J by 2 bases, with 10 bases lying between the germline termini. According to the germline V gene (reference sequence), CDR1 reads DFQATT and CDR2 reads SNEGSKA. The cysteine opens and the phenylalanine closes a CDR3 of 14 amino acids. The kept DNA is CDR3 alone, 42 bases in frame from the first base. The library was made by 5' RACE. Sequencing was carried out with an Illumina HiSeq 2500. A second PCR of about 6 to 12 cycles was run with a J-beta primer mix and a sample-barcoded 5' primer. Each TCR beta cDNA molecule received a unique molecular identifier from a template-switch 5' adaptor carrying 12 random nucleotides. Each sample yielded at least 3 million CDR3-containing paired-end reads. All of the RNA was converted into first-strand cDNA using the Mint cDNA synthesis kit, with a TRBC-specific oligonucleotide serving as the primer. All cDNA was treated with uracil-DNA glycosylase and then went through a first 18-cycle PCR with the universal primers M1SS and BC2_uni_R. As for the original processing: Normalization of each sample was performed by random selection of 1 million high-quality reads, each carrying a distinct molecular identifier. Instead of being binned into consensus sequences, reads with shared molecular identifiers were discarded. MiTCR, run with a Q25 quality threshold and the strictest error-elimination algorithm, handled CDR3 identification, clonotype clustering and error correction. A nonparametric unseen species model using Euler transformation provided a lower-bound estimate of total TCR beta diversity. In TCRdb, the public reads were trimmed at Q25 with fastp and aligned with MiXCR, with productive beta chains retained. CDR3 protein sequences are deduplicated, and each keeps its most common genes and DNA. These V and J calls derive from TCRdb rather than the authors' analysis. The sample table contains about a million distinct CDR3 sequences; only one count was recorded for less than 45% of them. The ten largest clones add up to roughly 14% of the sample.

Regarding this clonotype: Its antigen target is currently unknown. No base-level quality is on record; no much larger clone is a single base apart.

The sequencing sample was made of blood. The chain uses TRBV20-1 and TRBJ1-2, with the D gene uncertain. The source of this sequence is a man in his late teens or twenties in good health. The CDR3 region has the sequence CSARDIHGNYGYTF. The base sequence is TGCAGTGCTAGAGATATCCACGGAAACTATGGCTACACCTTC.